One sample yielded the 20 T cell receptor beta chains listed below, sequenced in a study of T cells after yellow fever vaccination. MiXCR, applied by TCRdb to the 5' RACE reads, yields one record per CDR3 protein. Of 200,000 to 300,000 distinct CDR3 sequences in the sample, 6.7% were seen once. The input for sequencing was CD4+ T cells sorted from PBMCs, taken on the day of the yellow fever booster vaccination. The receptor source for this set is a man younger than 40 who received the YFV17D yellow fever vaccine.

This chain uses TRBV5-4 with TRBJ2-5; TRBD1 matches 7 bases. After removal of 4 bases from V and 3 bases from J, the junction contained 6 bases not matched to a gene. Germline V gene lookup returns CDR1 SGHNT and CDR2 YYREEE (reference sequence). The CDR3 is 14 residues long. DNA of the CDR3: TGTGCCAGCAGCCCGACAGGGATTAAAGAGACCCAGTACTTC. Translated: CASSPTGIKETQYF.

This clonotype was detected only a few times. The rearrangement uses TRBV4-1 and TRBJ1-2, with D tentatively TRBD1 (6 bases). Trimming stripped 1 base from V and 3 bases from J, with 12 bases between. Looked up from germline, CDR1 is MGHRA and CDR2 is YSYEKL. The CDR3 length is 15 residues. The CDR3 loop reads CASSQVPGQHYGYTF. The CDR3 DNA reads TGCGCCAGCAGCCAAGTGCCGGGACAACACTATGGCTACACCTTC.

This clonotype has just a few counts. The J gene is TRBJ2-1, the V gene TRBV5-1; 7 positions agree with TRBD1. The CDR3 consists of 15 residues. Germline assignment: CDR1 SGHRS and CDR2 YFSETQ. The V gene end was trimmed by 0 bases and the J gene end by 6 bases; junction bases not matched to a gene: 6. The CDR3 region is CASSLDRGPGNEQFF. The CDR3 region has the DNA TGCGCCAGCAGCTTGGATAGGGGGCCGGGCAATGAGCAGTTCTTC. Drawing the rest from reference TRBV5-1 and TRBJ2-1, the complete variable domain is KAGVTQTPRYLIKTRGQQVTLSCSPISGHRSVSWYQQTPGQGLQFLFEYFSETQRNKGNFPGRFSGRQFSNSRSEMNVSTLELGDSALYLCASSLDRGPGNEQFFGPGTRLTVL.

This clonotype was detected a few times. The chain recombines TRBV5-1 with TRBJ2-6; D gene unclear. The CDR3 consists of 15 residues. Deletions cut 4 bases from V and 1 base from J, with 9 bases between. Germline loops: CDR1 SGHRS, CDR2 YFSETQ. CDR3 sequence (DNA): TGCGCCAGCAGCCTTGACCCGTCTGGGGCCAACGTCCTGACTTTC. It yields the protein CASSLDPSGANVLTF.

V and J are TRBV18 and TRBJ2-5; D ambiguous. The CDR3 is 13 amino acids. Germline CDR1 KGHSH, CDR2 LQKENI. Trimming removed 4 bases at V and 3 bases at J, with 9 bases between. The CDR3 reads CASSQPSEETQYF. The DNA for the CDR3 is TGTGCCAGCTCACAACCGTCCGAAGAGACCCAGTACTTC.

This clonotype has a count of ten or more. J is TRBJ2-3 and V is TRBV7-2, with 8 bases aligning to TRBD1. The CDR3 contains 15 residues. Germline CDR1 and CDR2: SGHTA and FQGNSA. The V gene end was trimmed by 5 bases and the J gene end by 1 base; junction bases not matched to a gene: 5. In nucleotides, the CDR3 is TGTGCCAGCAGCACCCTGACAGGGGGCACAGATACGCAGTATTTT. Amino acid sequence: CASSTLTGGTDTQYF. The full variable domain, completed using reference TRBV7-2 and TRBJ2-3, is GAGVSQSPSNKVTEKGKDVELRCDPISGHTALYWYRQSLGQGLEFLIYFQGNSAPDKSGLPSDRFSAERTGGSVSTLTIQRTQQEDSAVYLCASSTLTGGTDTQYFGPGTRLTVL.

This clonotype came up many times. This chain links TRBV14 with TRBJ1-2; TRBD1 matches at 9 bases. Looked up from germline, CDR1 is SGHDN and CDR2 is FVKESK. J lost 4 bases, V lost 5 bases, and 14 bases had no gene match. The CDR3 spans 17 residues. For the CDR3, the DNA is TGTGCCAGCAGCTACTCGGGACAGGGTAGTTCCGCCTATGGCTACACCTTC. Translation: CASSYSGQGSSAYGYTF.

This clonotype occurred many times. The chain joins TRBV6-4 to TRBJ2-2; D not certain. The CDR3 consists of 13 residues. Germline CDR1 MRHNA, CDR2 SNTAGT. The V gene lost 3 bases and the J gene lost 7 bases, with 9 bases spanning the gap. CDR3 region: CASSEGLGGELFF. DNA for the CDR3: TGTGCCAGCAGTGAGGGTCTAGGCGGGGAGCTGTTTTTT.

This clonotype has at least ten counts. The chain links TRBV20-1 to TRBJ1-5, with 8 bases matching TRBD1. Germline loops: CDR1 DFQATT, CDR2 SNEGSKA (reference sequence). CDR3 size: 12 residues. V trimming: 3 bases; J trimming: 5 bases; junction bases outside the gene matches: 0. The CDR3 region is CSARTGDQPQHF. The CDR3 nucleotides read TGCAGTGCTAGGACAGGGGATCAGCCCCAGCATTTT.

This clonotype was picked up many times. This chain connects TRBV5-6 to TRBJ1-2; D might be TRBD1 (5 bases). The length of the CDR3 is 14 residues. V lost 7 bases and J lost 3, with 16 bases in between. CDR1 is SGHDT, CDR2 YYEEEE, per germline. The CDR3 DNA is TGTGCCAGCTTGTCCCAGGGACGGGACTATGGCTACACCTTC. This encodes CASLSQGRDYGYTF.

This chain uses TRBV15 with TRBJ2-2, with 8 bases lining up with TRBD2. Looked up from germline, CDR1 is LNHNV and CDR2 is YYDKDF (reference sequence). CDR3 length equals 14 residues. V was pared by 0 bases and J by 10 bases, with 4 bases of the junction left unmatched. The CDR3 coding sequence is TGTGCCACCAGCAGAGATTACGGGAGGGCGGAGCTGTTTTTT. Translated, it gives CATSRDYGRAELFF.

This clonotype was picked up a small number of times. The chain employs TRBV29-1 and TRBJ2-3, with TRBD2 matching over 10 bases. Germline V gene data show CDR1 as SQVTM and CDR2 as ANQGSEA. This CDR3 spans 14 amino acids. Trimming at V came to 6 bases and at J to 6 bases, leaving 9 bases not matched to a gene. CDR3 bases: TGCAGCGTCATAGCGGGAGGTGTATCGGATACGCAGTATTTT. Protein sequence: CSVIAGGVSDTQYF.

This clonotype was observed a few times. The chain is built from TRBV7-9 and TRBJ2-7; the D call may be TRBD1 or TRBD2 (7 bases each). From germline, CDR1 is SEHNR and CDR2 FQNEAQ (reference sequence). CDR3 length: 15 residues. Trimming took 5 bases from V and 7 from J, leaving 21 bases between them. CDR3 nucleotides: TGTGCCAGCAGCAGAGGAGCGGGACAGCCTCGGGAGCAGTACTTC. Protein: CASSRGAGQPREQYF.

This clonotype was picked up many times. The chain recombines TRBV10-3 with TRBJ2-2, with TRBD2 as a possible D gene (7 bases). CDR1 and CDR2 (germline): ENHRY, SYGVKD. V was pared by 4 bases and J by 2 bases, with 14 bases between. CDR3 length: 16 residues. The CDR3 DNA is TGTGCCATCAGTGGGGGGGGGCCCTCCAACACCGGGGAGCTGTTTTTT. Protein product: CAISGGGPSNTGELFF.

This clonotype appeared a few times. This chain joins TRBV7-6 and TRBJ2-6; D remains ambiguous. Germline CDR1 and CDR2: SGHVS and FNYEAQ. The ends were cut back, 2 bases at V and 0 bases at J, with 11 bases in the middle. The CDR3 length is 17 residues. The CDR3 nucleotides read TGTGCCAGCAGCTTACCCAGAATTATCTCTGGGGCCAACGTCCTGACTTTC. It translates to CASSLPRIISGANVLTF.

The sample holds many counts of this clonotype. CDR3 DNA sequence: TGTGCCAGCCATCCCCCCGGAATAGGGCACACTGAAGCTTTCTTT. This sequence encodes CASHPPGIGHTEAFF. The rearrangement joins TRBV6-1 to TRBJ1-1; D is unresolved. Germline CDR1 and CDR2: MNHNS and SASEGT. This CDR3 comprises 15 residues. V lost 8 bases to trimming and J lost 3 bases, with 19 bases between them.

This clonotype has only a few counts. The gene calls are TRBV9 and TRBJ2-7; 11 positions match TRBD2. This CDR3 is 17 amino acids long. Trimming cost V 4 bases and J 5 bases; bases outside gene matches: 14. Per the germline V gene, CDR1 is SGDLS and CDR2 is YYNGEE. The CDR3, as DNA: TGTGCCAGCAGCCCCGGGACTAGCGGCGCTCAAGACAACGAGCAGTACTTC. Its protein is CASSPGTSGAQDNEQYF.

This clonotype has ten or more counts. This chain's CDR3 is CASSNLGTQYF. Written as DNA, the CDR3 is TGTGCCAGCAGCAACCTGGGGACCCAGTACTTC. The rearrangement joins TRBV6-5 to TRBJ2-5; D uncertain. V shed 6 bases and J shed 7 bases, with 9 bases lying between them. Germline V gene lookup returns CDR1 MNHEY and CDR2 SVGAGI. The CDR3 length is 11 residues.

A few counts support this clonotype. This rearrangement joins TRBV12-3 or TRBV12-4 to TRBJ2-1; no firm D call. With 4 bases removed from V and 4 bases from J, the gap between germline ends came to 11 bases. The CDR3 extends over 14 amino acids. CDR3 coding DNA: TGTGCCAGCAGTTCAATGGGGTATTACAATGAGCAGTTCTTC. Residues: CASSSMGYYNEQFF.

This clonotype was observed a handful of times. The rearrangement links TRBV20-1 to TRBJ2-5; D is possibly TRBD1 (5 bases). The CDR3 is made up of 12 amino acids. CDR1 and CDR2 (germline): DFQATT, SNEGSKA (reference sequence). The CDR3 here is CSPRVGQETQYF. CDR3 bases: TGCAGCCCCAGGGTCGGCCAAGAGACCCAGTACTTC.